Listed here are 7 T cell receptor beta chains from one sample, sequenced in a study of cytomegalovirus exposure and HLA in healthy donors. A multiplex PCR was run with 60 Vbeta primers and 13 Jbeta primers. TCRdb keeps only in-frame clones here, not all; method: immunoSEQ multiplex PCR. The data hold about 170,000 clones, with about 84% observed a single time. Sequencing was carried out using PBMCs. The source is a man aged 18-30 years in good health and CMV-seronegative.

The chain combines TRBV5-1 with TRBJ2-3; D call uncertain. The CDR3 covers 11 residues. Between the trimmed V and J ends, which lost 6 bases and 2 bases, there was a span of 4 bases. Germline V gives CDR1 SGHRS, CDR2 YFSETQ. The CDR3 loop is CASKYTDTQYF. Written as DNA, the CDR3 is TGCGCCAGCAAATACACAGATACGCAGTATTTT.

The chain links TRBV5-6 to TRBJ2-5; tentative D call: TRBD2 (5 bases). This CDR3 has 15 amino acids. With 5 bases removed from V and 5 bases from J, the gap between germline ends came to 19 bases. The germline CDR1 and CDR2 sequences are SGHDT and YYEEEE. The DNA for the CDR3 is TGTGCCAGCAGTCGGGATACGGGTTTGCAGGAGACCCAGTACTTC. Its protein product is CASSRDTGLQETQYF.

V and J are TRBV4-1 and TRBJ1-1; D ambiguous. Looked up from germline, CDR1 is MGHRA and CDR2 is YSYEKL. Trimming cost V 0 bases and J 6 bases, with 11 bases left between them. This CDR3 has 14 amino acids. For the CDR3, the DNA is TGCGCCAGCAGCCAAGATCCGACTGTCTCTGAAGCTTTCTTT. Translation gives CASSQDPTVSEAFF.

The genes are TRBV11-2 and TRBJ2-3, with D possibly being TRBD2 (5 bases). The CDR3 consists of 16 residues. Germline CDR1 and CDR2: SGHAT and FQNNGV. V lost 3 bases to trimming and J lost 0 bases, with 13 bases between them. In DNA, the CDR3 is TGTGCCAGCAGCTTTAAGCGAGGGCGGAGCACAGATACGCAGTATTTT. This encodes CASSFKRGRSTDTQYF.

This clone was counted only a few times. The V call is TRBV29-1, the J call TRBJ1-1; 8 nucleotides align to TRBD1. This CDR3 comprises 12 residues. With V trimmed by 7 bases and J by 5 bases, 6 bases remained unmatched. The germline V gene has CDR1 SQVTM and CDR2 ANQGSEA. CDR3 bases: TGCAGCGCCAGGGGGCAAGGAACTGAAGCTTTCTTT. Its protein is CSARGQGTEAFF.

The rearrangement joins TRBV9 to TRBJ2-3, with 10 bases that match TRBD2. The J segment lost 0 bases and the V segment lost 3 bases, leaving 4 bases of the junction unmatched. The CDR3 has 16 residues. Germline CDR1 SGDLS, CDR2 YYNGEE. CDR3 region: CASSAVSGGSTDTQYF. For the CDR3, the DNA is TGTGCCAGCAGCGCCGTTAGCGGGGGGAGCACAGATACGCAGTATTTT.

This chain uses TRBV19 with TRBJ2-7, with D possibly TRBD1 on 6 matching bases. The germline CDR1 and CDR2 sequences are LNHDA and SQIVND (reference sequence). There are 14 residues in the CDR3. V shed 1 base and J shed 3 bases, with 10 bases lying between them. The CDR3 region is CASSIGGGGYEQYF. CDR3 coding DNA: TGTGCCAGTAGTATAGGAGGGGGTGGCTACGAGCAGTACTTC. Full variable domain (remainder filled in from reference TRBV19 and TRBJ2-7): DGGITQSPKYLFRKEGQNVTLSCEQNLNHDAMYWYRQDPGQGLRLIYYSQIVNDFQKGDIAEGYSVSREKKESFPLTVTSAQKNPTAFYLCASSIGGGGYEQYFGPGTRLTVT.